The text below deals with one T cell receptor beta chain. CDR3 length: 16 residues. V was clipped by 0 bases and J by 3 bases, with 12 bases between them. Germline CDR1 reads SGHDT; CDR2 reads YYEEEE. These data come from a study of control samples from healthy donors and cancer patients. Data came from immunoSEQ multiplex PCR; TCRdb stores just in-frame clones and leaves some out. The data show about 89,000 clones, more than 75% seen once. This chain uses TRBV5-6 with TRBJ2-2; possibly TRBD1 for D (5 bases). Sequenced sample: blood. The receptor's source is a woman in her thirties or forties in good health. CDR3 in amino acids: CASSLGGRAYTGELFF. CDR3 in DNA: TGTGCCAGCAGCTTGGGAGGCAGGGCTTACACCGGGGAGCTGTTTTTT.